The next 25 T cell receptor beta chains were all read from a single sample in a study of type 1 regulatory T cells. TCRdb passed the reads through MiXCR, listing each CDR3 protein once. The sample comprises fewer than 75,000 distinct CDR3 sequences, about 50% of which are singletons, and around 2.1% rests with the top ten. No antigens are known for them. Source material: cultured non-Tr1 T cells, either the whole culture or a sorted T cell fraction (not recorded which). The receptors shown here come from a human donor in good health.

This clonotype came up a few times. CDR3 in DNA: TGCGCCAGCAGCTTGGGACACCAGAACACTGAAGCTTTCTTT. This codes for CASSLGHQNTEAFF. The chain has TRBV5-1 and TRBJ1-1, with D uncertain. Germline V gene sequence: CDR1 SGHRS, CDR2 YFSETQ. The CDR3 length is 14 residues. The ends were cut back, 0 bases at V and 1 base at J, with 7 bases in the middle.

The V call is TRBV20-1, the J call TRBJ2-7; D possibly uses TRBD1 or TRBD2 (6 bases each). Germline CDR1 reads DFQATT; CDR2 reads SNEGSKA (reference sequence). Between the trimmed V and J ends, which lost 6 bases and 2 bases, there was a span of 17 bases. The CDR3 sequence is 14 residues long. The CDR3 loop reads CSAPLGGLPYEQYF. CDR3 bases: TGCAGTGCACCCCTGGGGGGCCTACCCTACGAGCAGTACTTC.

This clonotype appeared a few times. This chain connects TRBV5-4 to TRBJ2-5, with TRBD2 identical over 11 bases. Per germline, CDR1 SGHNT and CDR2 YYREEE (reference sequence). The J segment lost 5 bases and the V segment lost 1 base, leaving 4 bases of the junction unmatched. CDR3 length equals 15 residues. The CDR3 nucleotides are TGTGCCAGCAGCTTGACTAGCGGGGGTAGGGAGACCCAGTACTTC. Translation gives CASSLTSGGRETQYF.

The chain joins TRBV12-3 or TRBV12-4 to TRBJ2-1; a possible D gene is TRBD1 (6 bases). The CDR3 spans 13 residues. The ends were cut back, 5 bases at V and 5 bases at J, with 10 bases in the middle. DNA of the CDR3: TGTGCCAGCAGTGGGGGCATCCACAATGAGCAGTTCTTC. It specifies CASSGGIHNEQFF.

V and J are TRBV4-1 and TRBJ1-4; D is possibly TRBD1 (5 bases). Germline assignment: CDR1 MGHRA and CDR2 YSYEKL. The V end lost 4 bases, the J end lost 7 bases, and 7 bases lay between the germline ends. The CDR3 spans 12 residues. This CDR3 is CASSLQGEKLFF. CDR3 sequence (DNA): TGCGCCAGCAGCCTCCAGGGTGAAAAACTGTTTTTT.

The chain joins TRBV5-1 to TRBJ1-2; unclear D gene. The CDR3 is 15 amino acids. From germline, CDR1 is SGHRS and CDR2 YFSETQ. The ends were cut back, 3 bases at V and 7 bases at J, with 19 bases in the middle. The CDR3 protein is CASSYGNRPGSGYTF. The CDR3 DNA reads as TGCGCCAGCAGCTACGGGAACAGACCCGGCTCTGGCTACACCTTC.

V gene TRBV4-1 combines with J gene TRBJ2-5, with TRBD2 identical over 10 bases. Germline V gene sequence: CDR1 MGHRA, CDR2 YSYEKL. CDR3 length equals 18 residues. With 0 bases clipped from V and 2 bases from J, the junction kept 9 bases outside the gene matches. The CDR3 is CASSQDRASGGQQETQYF. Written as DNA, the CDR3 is TGCGCCAGCAGCCAAGATCGGGCTAGCGGGGGTCAACAAGAGACCCAGTACTTC.

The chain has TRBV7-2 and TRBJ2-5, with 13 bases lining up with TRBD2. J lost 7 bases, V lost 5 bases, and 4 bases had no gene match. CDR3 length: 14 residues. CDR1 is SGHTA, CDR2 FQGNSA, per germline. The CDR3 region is CASSPGLAGATQYF. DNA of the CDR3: TGTGCCAGCAGCCCCGGACTAGCGGGGGCGACCCAGTACTTC.

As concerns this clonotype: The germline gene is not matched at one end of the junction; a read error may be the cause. The DNA for the CDR3 is TGTGCTAGCAGCTGGGGGGCTGGCACAGATACGCAGTATTTT. Translation gives CASSWGAGTDTQYF. V and J are TRBV5-4 and TRBJ2-3; D may be TRBD1 or TRBD2 (6 bases each). The CDR3 runs 14 residues. CDR1 and CDR2 (germline): SGHNT, YYREEE (reference sequence). The variable domain in full, completed from reference TRBV5-4 and TRBJ2-3, reads ETGVTQSPTHLIKTRGQQVTLRCSSQSGHNTVSWYQQALGQGPQFIFQYYREEENGRGNFPPRFSGLQFPNYSSELNVNALELDDSALYLCASSWGAGTDTQYFGPGTRLTVL.

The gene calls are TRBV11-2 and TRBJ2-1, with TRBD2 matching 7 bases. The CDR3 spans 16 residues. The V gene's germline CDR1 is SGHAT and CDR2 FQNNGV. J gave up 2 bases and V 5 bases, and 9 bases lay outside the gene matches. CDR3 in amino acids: CASSPGGRGAYNEQFF. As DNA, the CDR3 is TGTGCCAGCAGCCCCGGGGGTCGGGGGGCCTACAATGAGCAGTTCTTC.

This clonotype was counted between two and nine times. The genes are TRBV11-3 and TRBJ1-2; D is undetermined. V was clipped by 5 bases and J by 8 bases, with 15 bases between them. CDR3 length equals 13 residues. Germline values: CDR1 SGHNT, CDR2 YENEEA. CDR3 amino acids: CASSLRDPGGYTF. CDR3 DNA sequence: TGTGCCAGCAGCCTTCGCGATCCGGGGGGCTACACCTTC.

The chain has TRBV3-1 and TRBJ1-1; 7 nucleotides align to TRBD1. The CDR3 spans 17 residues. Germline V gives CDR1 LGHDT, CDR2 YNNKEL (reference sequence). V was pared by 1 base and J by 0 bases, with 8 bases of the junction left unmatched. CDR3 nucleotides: TGTGCCAGCAGCCAAGGGACCCAGGGGGGCGTGAACACTGAAGCTTTCTTT. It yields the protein CASSQGTQGGVNTEAFF.

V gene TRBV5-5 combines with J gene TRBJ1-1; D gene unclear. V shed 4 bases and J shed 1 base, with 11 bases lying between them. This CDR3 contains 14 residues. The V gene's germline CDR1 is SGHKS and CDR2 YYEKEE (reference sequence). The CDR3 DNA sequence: TGTGCCAGCAGCCCGCTCCCAGGGAACACTGAAGCTTTCTTT. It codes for CASSPLPGNTEAFF.

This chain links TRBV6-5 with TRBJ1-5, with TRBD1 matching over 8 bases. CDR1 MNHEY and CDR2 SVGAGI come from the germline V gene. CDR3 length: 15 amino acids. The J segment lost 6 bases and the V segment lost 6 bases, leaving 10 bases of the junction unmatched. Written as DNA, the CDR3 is TGTGCCAGCAGCGCAAATCAGGGGGCGGGTCAGCCCCAGCATTTT. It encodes CASSANQGAGQPQHF.

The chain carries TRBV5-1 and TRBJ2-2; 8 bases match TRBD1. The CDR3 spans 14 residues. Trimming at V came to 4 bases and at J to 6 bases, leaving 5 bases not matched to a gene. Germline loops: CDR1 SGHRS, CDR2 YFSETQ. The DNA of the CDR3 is TGCGCCAGCAGCACGGGGACAGGCTCCGGGGAGCTGTTTTTT. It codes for CASSTGTGSGELFF.

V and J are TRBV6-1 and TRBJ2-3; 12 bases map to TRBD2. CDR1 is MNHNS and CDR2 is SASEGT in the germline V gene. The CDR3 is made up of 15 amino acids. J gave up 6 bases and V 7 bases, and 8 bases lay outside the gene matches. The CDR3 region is CASTSSGGDWDTQYF. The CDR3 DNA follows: TGTGCCAGCACTTCTAGCGGGGGGGACTGGGATACGCAGTATTTT.

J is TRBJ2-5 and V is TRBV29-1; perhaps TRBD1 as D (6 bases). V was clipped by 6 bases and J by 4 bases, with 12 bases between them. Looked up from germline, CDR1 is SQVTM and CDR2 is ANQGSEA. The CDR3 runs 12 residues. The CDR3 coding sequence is TGCAGCGTCGCCAGGGGTGGAGAGACCCAGTACTTC. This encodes CSVARGGETQYF. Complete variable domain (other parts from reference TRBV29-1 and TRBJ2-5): SAVISQKPSRDICQRGTSLTIQCQVDSQVTMMFWYRQQPGQSLTLIATANQGSEATYESGFVIDKFPISRPNLTFSTLTVSNMSPEDSSIYLCSVARGGETQYFGPGTRLLVL.

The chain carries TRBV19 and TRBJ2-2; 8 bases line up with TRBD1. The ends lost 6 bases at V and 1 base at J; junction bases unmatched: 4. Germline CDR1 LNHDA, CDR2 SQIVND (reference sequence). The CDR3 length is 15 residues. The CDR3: CASRAGTGNTGELFF. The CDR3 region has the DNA TGTGCCAGTAGGGCCGGGACAGGGAACACCGGGGAGCTGTTTTTT.

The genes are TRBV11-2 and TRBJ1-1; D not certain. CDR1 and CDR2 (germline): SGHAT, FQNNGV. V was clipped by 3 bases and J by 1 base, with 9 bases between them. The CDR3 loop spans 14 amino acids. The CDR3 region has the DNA TGTGCCAGCAGCTTTGGGAAGGCGAACACTGAAGCTTTCTTT. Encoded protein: CASSFGKANTEAFF.

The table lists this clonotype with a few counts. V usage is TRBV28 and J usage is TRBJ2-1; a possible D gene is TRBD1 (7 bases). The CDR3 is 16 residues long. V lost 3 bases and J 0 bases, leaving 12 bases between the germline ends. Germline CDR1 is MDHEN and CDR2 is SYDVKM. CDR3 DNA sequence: TGTGCCAGCAGTTTCCCAGGGGGGAGCTCCTACAATGAGCAGTTCTTC. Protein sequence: CASSFPGGSSYNEQFF.

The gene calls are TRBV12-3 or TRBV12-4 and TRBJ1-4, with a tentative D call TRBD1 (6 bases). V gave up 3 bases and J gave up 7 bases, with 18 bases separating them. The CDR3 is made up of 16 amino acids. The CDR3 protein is CASSLTTGRGGEKLFF. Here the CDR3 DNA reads TGTGCCAGCAGTTTGACAACAGGGAGGGGGGGTGAAAAACTGTTTTTT.

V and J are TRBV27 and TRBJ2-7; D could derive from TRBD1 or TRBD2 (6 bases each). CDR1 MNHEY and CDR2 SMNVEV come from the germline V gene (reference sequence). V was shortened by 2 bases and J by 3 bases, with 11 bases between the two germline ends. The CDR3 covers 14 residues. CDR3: CASSLRGDGYEQYF. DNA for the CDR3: TGTGCCAGCAGTTTAAGGGGGGATGGCTACGAGCAGTACTTC.

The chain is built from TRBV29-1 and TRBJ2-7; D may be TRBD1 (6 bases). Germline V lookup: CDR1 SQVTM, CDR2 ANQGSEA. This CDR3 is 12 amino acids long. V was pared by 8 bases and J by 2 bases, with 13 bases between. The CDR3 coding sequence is TGCAGCTTCCAGGGGCTGGCCTACGAGCAGTACTTC. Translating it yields CSFQGLAYEQYF.

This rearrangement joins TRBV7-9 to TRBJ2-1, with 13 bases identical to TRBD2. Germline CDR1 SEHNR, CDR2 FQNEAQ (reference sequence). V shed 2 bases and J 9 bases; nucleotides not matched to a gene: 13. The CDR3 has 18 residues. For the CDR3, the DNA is TGTGCCAGCAGCTTACCCCCCCGACTAGCGGGGGGCCGGAGTGAGCAGTTCTTC. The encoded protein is CASSLPPRLAGGRSEQFF.

The CDR3 coding sequence is TGTGCCAGCACCAGTACGGGGGGGCCGGAGACCCAGTACTTC. Translated, it gives CASTSTGGPETQYF. V gene TRBV6-9 combines with J gene TRBJ2-5; TRBD2 agrees at 8 bases. The ends lost 7 bases at V and 5 bases at J; junction bases unmatched: 9. The germline V gene has CDR1 MNHGY and CDR2 SVAAGI. The CDR3 length is 14 residues.